The rows below give T cell receptor beta chains drawn from one sample of a study of blood T cell repertoires in COVID-19. Clones were read by immunoSEQ multiplex PCR, and TCRdb kept only the in-frame ones, dropping some. Found here are some 90,000 clones, 72% of them singletons; the top ten hold around 24%. Source material: peripheral blood. All receptors derive from a woman between 55 and 75 years old in a cohort sampled during active or convalescent COVID-19. Both conserved end residues are part of each CDR3. The order of the fields is clone size, V gene, J gene, D gene, CDR3 DNA, CDR3 protein. The D gene is left open where the match is weak. For some rows the clone size is stated as once, few or many, or as a class when expanded; others skip it.

-,TRBV4-1,TRBJ2-2,TRBD2,TGCGCCAGCAGCCGGAGCGGGGGGGCGTTTGGCGGGGAGCTGTTTTTT,CASSRSGGAFGGELFF
-,TRBV5-5,TRBJ1-1,-,TGTGCCAGCAGCCTGTGGGGAGGGAGCCCTGAAGCTTTCTTT,CASSLWGGSPEAFF
many,TRBV7-9,TRBJ2-1,-,TGTGCCAGCAGCTTAGACAGCTCCTACAATGAGCAGTTCTTC,CASSLDSSYNEQFF
-,TRBV10-3,TRBJ2-1,-,TGTGCCATCATGGGGGGACCTGAGGGATATGGTGAGCAGTTCTTC,CAIMGGPEGYGEQFF
-,TRBV4-3,TRBJ2-7,-,TGCGCCAGCAGCCAAGGCTTAGCATACGAGCAGTACTTC,CASSQGLAYEQYF
-,TRBV11-2,TRBJ1-4,TRBD1,TGTGCCAGCAGCTGGGACCCGGGACAGGGAAGGTCTCGCGGTGAAAAACTGTTTTTT,CASSWDPGQGRSRGEKLFF
-,TRBV19,TRBJ1-5,-,TGTGCCAGTAGTCCGGAGTGGGAGGCAGGCAATCAGCCCCAGCATTTT,CASSPEWEAGNQPQHF
once,TRBV11-1,TRBJ2-7,-,TGTGCCAGCAGGAGAGGGGGTAACGAGCAGTACTTC,CASRRGGNEQYF
-,TRBV6-5,TRBJ1-3,-,TGTGCCAGCAGTTACAACAGTTTTTCGGGAAACACCATATATTTT,CASSYNSFSGNTIYF
few,TRBV5-3,TRBJ2-7,TRBD1,TGTGCCAGAAGCAAGGGACAGGCGACCTTAAGCTCCTACGAGCAGTACTTC,CARSKGQATLSSYEQYF
few,TRBV7-3,TRBJ2-1,TRBD1,TGTGCCAGCAGCTTAGCCGCCTTAGGGGGCGCCGGGAACAATGAGCAGTTCTTC,CASSLAALGGAGNNEQFF
few,TRBV4-2,TRBJ1-4,-,TGTGCCAGCAGCCAAGAGGTAGTGCTTGAAAAACTGTTTTTT,CASSQEVVLEKLFF
-,TRBV3-1/TRBV3-2,TRBJ2-7,TRBD1,TGTGCCAGCAGCCAAGTACCCGGGACAGGGGGCGGGGAGTACTTC,CASSQVPGTGGGEYF
-,TRBV5-7,TRBJ1-5,-,TGTGCCAGCAGCTATAGTTGGGGGCGGAGGCAGCCCCAGCATTTT,CASSYSWGRRQPQHF
-,TRBV2,TRBJ1-2,-,TGTGCCAGCAGTGCCGACAGGCATCCTAACTATGGCTACACCTTC,CASSADRHPNYGYTF
-,TRBV4-3,TRBJ2-3,-,TGCGCCAGCAGCCAAGAGATGAGCGCAGATACGCAGTATTTT,CASSQEMSADTQYF
-,TRBV9,TRBJ1-1,TRBD1,TGTGCCAGCAGCGTGCAAGACAGGGGGAACACTGAAGCTTTCTTT,CASSVQDRGNTEAFF
few,TRBV6-2/TRBV6-3,TRBJ2-2,-,TGTGCCAGCAGTTTACTAGCTGGGGCGAACACCGGGGAGCTGTTTTTT,CASSLLAGANTGELFF
-,TRBV28,TRBJ1-6,-,TGTGCCAGCAGTTTAAGTGGCAGATCCCTCCACTTT,CASSLSGRSLHF
few,TRBV25-1,TRBJ1-6,-,TGTGCCAGCAGTGCTTACAAGGGGGGGAATTCACCCCTCCACTTT,CASSAYKGGNSPLHF
-,TRBV19,TRBJ1-4,-,TGTGCCAGTAGTATTGGAGAAACTAATGAAAAACTGTTTTTT,CASSIGETNEKLFF
-,TRBV2,TRBJ2-3,TRBD2,TGTGCCAGCAGGAGAGAGACTAGCGGGGGGAAGGGCACAGATACGCAGTATTTT,CASRRETSGGKGTDTQYF
-,TRBV2,TRBJ2-1,TRBD2,TGTGCCACCCAGACTAGCGGGGGGTTCTTTAGAAACAATGAGCAGTTCTTC,CATQTSGGFFRNNEQFF
-,TRBV7-2,TRBJ2-7,TRBD1,TGTGCCAGCAGCAGACAGGGGGGAAAAGTCTACGAGCAGTACTTC,CASSRQGGKVYEQYF
-,TRBV9,TRBJ2-7,-,TGTGCCAGCAGCGTAGCCGGTTCGGAGGGCGAGCAGTACTTC,CASSVAGSEGEQYF
few,TRBV21-1,TRBJ2-7,-,TGTGCCAGCAGCACCGTAAGGACTAGCGCTGTTAGCGAGCAGTACTTC,CASSTVRTSAVSEQYF
once,TRBV6-5,TRBJ2-7,TRBD1,TGTGCCAGCAGTCTACAGGGGTACGAGCAGTACTTC,CASSLQGYEQYF
-,TRBV2,TRBJ2-1,TRBD1,TGTGCCAGCAGTGAAACAGGGGGGTACAATGAGCAGTTCTTC,CASSETGGYNEQFF
once,TRBV27,TRBJ1-2,-,TGTGCCAGCAGTTTAAGCCTCCGGGGAAACTATGGCTACACCTTC,CASSLSLRGNYGYTF
few,TRBV3-1/TRBV3-2,TRBJ2-5,TRBD2,TGTGCCAGCAGCCACTATTTAGCGGGCCGCCAAGAGACCCAGTACTTC,CASSHYLAGRQETQYF
-,TRBV7-9,TRBJ1-2,-,TGTGCCAGCAGCTTATGGGGGCCGGATGTTGGCTACACCTTC,CASSLWGPDVGYTF
-,TRBV21-1,TRBJ1-2,-,TGTGCCAGCAGCAAAGTTAGGGGTTATGGCTACACCTTC,CASSKVRGYGYTF
-,TRBV19,TRBJ2-2,TRBD2,TGTGCCAGTAGTATCGTAGCGGGGGCACTCACCGGGGAGCTGTTTTTT,CASSIVAGALTGELFF
many,TRBV27,TRBJ1-5,-,TGTGCCAGCAGTTTTACCAGGGGTAGCAATCAGCCCCAGCATTTT,CASSFTRGSNQPQHF
-,TRBV5-4,TRBJ2-1,-,TGTGCCAGCAGCTTTACTGAATACAATGAGCAGTTCTTC,CASSFTEYNEQFF
-,TRBV7-2,TRBJ2-7,TRBD2,TGTGCCAGCAGCCACAGGTCCGGGAGGGCAAACTACTACGAGCAGTACTTC,CASSHRSGRANYYEQYF
-,TRBV5-1,TRBJ2-5,TRBD2,TGCGCCAGCAGCTTGACTTCCGGGGGGGGGACCCAGTACTTC,CASSLTSGGGTQYF
-,TRBV9,TRBJ2-2,TRBD1,TGTGCCAGCAGCCCGACAGGGTTTGGCGGGGAGCTGTTTTTT,CASSPTGFGGELFF
-,TRBV2,TRBJ1-4,TRBD1,TGTGCCAGCACCTGGGACAGGGAGGATGCTGAAAAACTGTTTTTT,CASTWDREDAEKLFF
-,TRBV11-2,TRBJ2-3,TRBD2,TGTGCCAGCAGCTTAGTAAGGGGACTAGCGGGGGGCGGAGATACGCAGTATTTT,CASSLVRGLAGGGDTQYF
-,TRBV7-9,TRBJ2-3,-,TGTGCCAGCAGCCCCCGGGGAGGGGGTAGCACAGATACGCAGTATTTT,CASSPRGGGSTDTQYF
-,TRBV19,TRBJ1-6,-,TGTGCCAGTAGTATGAGGGGGATCGATAATTCACCCCTCCACTTT,CASSMRGIDNSPLHF
-,TRBV10-1,TRBJ2-3,TRBD2,TGCGCCAGCAGTGAGTCCGTTAGCGGGGTCTGGGGCACAGATACGCAGTATTTT,CASSESVSGVWGTDTQYF
-,TRBV7-9,TRBJ1-2,TRBD1,TGTGCCAGCAGCTTGCTGAGGGACAGCTTTACCTTTAACTATGGCTACACCTTC,CASSLLRDSFTFNYGYTF
once,TRBV5-1,TRBJ2-7,-,TGCGCCAGCAGCCGCGGGACGGGCGGGAACGAGCAGTACTTC,CASSRGTGGNEQYF
few,TRBV10-3,TRBJ1-5,-,TGTGCCATCTCAGGGGCTGGAGGCAATCAGCCCCAGCATTTT,CAISGAGGNQPQHF